This TCR beta chain was observed in a study of Graves' ophthalmopathy and Graves' hyperthyroidism. Concerning this clonotype: The antigen is not known.

The sequenced template was RNA, covering the TCR beta CDR3 region. The workflow started with a first-round RT-PCR run with HTBI primers and then moved on to a second-round multiplex PCR. TCRdb reprocessed the multiplex PCR reads via MiXCR and lists one record per CDR3 protein. This table has over 500,000 distinct CDR3 sequences, 22% appearing once. If patients had other autoimmune diseases, uncontrolled infections, pregnancy or lactation, they were excluded. The starting material, roughly 9.4 ml of fresh peripheral blood, provided the PBMCs. General observations from the study: Ophthalmopathy progression prediction by the model yielded a sensitivity of 55% to 71% and a specificity of 72% to 75%. A classifier, a 13-signature model, separated ophthalmopathy from stable hyperthyroidism with approximately 88% sensitivity and 81.08% specificity.

Germline V gives CDR1 LNHNV, CDR2 YYDKDF (reference sequence). CDR3 length: 14 amino acids. The ends were cut back, 0 bases at V and 6 bases at J, with 11 bases in the middle. The material sequenced was peripheral blood. The chain combines TRBV15 with TRBJ1-2; TRBD1 might be the D (5 bases). The TCR originated in a woman in her late teens or twenties with stable Graves' hyperthyroidism. Some clones in this sample may be carry-over from other donors' samples. CDR3 in DNA: TGTGCCACCAGCAGAGATACCACAGGCCATGGCTACACCTTC. Its protein product is CATSRDTTGHGYTF. The full variable domain, with the rest looked up from reference TRBV15 and TRBJ1-2, is DAMVIQNPRYQVTQFGKPVTLSCSQTLNHNVMYWYQQKSSQAPKLLFHYYDKDFNNEADTPDNFQSRRPNTSFCFLDIRSPGLGDTAMYLCATSRDTTGHGYTFGSGTRLTVV.